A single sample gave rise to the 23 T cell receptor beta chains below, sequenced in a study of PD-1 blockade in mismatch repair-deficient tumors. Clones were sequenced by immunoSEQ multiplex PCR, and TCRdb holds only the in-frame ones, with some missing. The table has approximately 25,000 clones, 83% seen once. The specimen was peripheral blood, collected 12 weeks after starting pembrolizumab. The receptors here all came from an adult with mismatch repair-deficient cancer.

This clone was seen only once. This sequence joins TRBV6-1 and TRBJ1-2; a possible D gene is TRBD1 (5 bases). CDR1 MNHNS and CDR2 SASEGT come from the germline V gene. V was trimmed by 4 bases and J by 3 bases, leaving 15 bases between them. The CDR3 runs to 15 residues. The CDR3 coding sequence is TGTGCCAGCAGTGGAAATAGGGGTCTGTACTATGGCTACACCTTC. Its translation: CASSGNRGLYYGYTF.

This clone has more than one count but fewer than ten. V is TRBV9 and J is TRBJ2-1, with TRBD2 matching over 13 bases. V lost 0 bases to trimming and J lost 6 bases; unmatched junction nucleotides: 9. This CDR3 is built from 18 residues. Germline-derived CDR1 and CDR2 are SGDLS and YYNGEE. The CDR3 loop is CASSVGTSGSPSVNEQFF. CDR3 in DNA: TGTGCCAGCAGCGTAGGGACTAGCGGGAGTCCTTCGGTCAATGAGCAGTTCTTC.

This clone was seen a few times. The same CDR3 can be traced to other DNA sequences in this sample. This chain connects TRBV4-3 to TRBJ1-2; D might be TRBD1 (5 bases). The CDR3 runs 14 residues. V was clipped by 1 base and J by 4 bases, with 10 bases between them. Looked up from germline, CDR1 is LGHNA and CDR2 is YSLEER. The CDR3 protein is CASSQGRQLYGYTF. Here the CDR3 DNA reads TGCGCCAGCAGCCAAGGAAGACAGCTCTATGGCTACACCTTC.

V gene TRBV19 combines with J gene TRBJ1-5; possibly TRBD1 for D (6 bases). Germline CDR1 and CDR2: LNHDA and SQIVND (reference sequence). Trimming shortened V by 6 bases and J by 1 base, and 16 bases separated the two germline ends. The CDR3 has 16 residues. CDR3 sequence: CASRDRDSGSNQPQHF. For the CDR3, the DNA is TGTGCCAGTAGGGACAGAGATTCGGGAAGCAATCAGCCCCAGCATTTT. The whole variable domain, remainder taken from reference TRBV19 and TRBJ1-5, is DGGITQSPKYLFRKEGQNVTLSCEQNLNHDAMYWYRQDPGQGLRLIYYSQIVNDFQKGDIAEGYSVSREKKESFPLTVTSAQKNPTAFYLCASRDRDSGSNQPQHFGDGTRLSIL.

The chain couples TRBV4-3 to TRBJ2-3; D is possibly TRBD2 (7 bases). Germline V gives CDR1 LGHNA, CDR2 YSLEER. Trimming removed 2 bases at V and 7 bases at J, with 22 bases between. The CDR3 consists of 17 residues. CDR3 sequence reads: CASSQRGGEKEAYTQYF. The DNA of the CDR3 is TGCGCCAGCAGCCAAAGGGGGGGGGAAAAGGAAGCTTATACGCAGTATTTT.

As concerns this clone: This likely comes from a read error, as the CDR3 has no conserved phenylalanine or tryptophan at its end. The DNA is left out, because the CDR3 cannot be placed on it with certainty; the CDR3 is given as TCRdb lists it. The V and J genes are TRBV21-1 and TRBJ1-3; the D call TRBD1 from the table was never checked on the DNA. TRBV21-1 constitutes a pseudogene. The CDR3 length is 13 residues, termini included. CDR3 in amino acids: CASARLIIGDRGV.

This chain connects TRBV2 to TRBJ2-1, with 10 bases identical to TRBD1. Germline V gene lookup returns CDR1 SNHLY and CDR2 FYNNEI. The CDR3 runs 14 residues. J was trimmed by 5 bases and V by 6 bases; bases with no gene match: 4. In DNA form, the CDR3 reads TGTGCCAGCAGCGGGACAGGGGTCCACAATGAGCAGTTCTTC. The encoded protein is CASSGTGVHNEQFF.

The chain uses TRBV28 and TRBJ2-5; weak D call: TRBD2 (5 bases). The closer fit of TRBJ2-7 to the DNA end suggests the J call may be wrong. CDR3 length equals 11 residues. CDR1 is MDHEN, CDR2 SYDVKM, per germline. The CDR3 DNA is TGTGCCAGCAGCCGGGGCTACGAGCAGTACTTC. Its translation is CASSRGYEQYF.

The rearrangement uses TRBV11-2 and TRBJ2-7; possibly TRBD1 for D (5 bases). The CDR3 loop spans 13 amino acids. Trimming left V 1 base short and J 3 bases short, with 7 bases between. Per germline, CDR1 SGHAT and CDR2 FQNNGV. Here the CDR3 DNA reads TGTGCCAGCAGCTTAGGACAGAGCTACGAGCAGTACTTC. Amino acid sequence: CASSLGQSYEQYF.

The CDR3 nucleotides are TGTGCCAGCAGTTTAGTTGGACAGGGGGCTGTGACAGATACGCAGTATTTT. Translated: CASSLVGQGAVTDTQYF. The J gene is TRBJ2-3, the V gene TRBV27, with 11 bases lining up with TRBD1. The CDR3 has 17 amino acids. V lost 2 bases and J lost 3; bases outside the gene matches: 7. Looked up from germline, CDR1 is MNHEY and CDR2 is SMNVEV (reference sequence).

The CDR3 DNA reads as TGTGCCAGCAGTGAAGCTCCTAGCGGGAGGGGTGAGCAGTTCTTC. This sequence encodes CASSEAPSGRGEQFF. The chain is built from TRBV2 and TRBJ2-1; 12 nucleotides line up with TRBD2. The ends lost 0 bases at V and 9 bases at J; junction bases unmatched: 3. In germline, CDR1 is SNHLY, CDR2 FYNNEI. The CDR3 totals 15 residues.

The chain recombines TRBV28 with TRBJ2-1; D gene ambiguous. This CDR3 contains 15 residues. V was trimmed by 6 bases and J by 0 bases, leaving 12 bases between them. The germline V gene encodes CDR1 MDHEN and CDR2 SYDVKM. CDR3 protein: CASSYSVPSYNEQFF. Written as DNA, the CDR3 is TGTGCCAGCAGCTATTCGGTGCCCTCCTACAATGAGCAGTTCTTC.

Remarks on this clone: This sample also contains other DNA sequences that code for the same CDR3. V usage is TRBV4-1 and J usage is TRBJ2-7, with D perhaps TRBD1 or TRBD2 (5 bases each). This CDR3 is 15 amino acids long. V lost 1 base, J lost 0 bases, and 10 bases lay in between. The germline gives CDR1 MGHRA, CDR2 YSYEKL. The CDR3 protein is CASSQVAGSSYEQYF. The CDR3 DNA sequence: TGCGCCAGCAGCCAAGTGGCAGGGAGCTCCTACGAGCAGTACTTC.

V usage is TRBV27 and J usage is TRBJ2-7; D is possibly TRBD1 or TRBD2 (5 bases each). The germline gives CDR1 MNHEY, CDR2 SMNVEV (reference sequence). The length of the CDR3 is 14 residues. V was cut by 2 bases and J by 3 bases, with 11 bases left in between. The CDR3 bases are TGTGCCAGCAGTTTAAGCGGACACGACTACGAGCAGTACTTC. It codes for CASSLSGHDYEQYF.

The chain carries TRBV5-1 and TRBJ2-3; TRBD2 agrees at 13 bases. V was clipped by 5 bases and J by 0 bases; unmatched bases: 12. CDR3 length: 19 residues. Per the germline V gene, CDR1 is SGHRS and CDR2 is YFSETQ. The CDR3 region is CASRQGLAGDKGSTDTQYF. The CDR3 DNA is TGCGCCAGCAGACAAGGACTAGCGGGAGATAAGGGGAGCACAGATACGCAGTATTTT.

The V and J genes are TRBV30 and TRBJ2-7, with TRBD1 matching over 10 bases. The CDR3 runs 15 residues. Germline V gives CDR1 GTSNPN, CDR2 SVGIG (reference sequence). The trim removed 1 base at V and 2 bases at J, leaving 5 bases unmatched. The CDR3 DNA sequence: TGTGCCTGGAGTGGGGGACAGGGGAACACCTACGAGCAGTACTTC. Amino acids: CAWSGGQGNTYEQYF.

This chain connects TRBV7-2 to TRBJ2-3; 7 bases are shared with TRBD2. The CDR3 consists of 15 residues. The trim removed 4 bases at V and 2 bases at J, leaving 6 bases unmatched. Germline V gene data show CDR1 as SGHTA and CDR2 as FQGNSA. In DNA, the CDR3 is TGTGCCAGCAGCTCTTGGAGCGGGAACACAGATACGCAGTATTTT. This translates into CASSSWSGNTDTQYF.

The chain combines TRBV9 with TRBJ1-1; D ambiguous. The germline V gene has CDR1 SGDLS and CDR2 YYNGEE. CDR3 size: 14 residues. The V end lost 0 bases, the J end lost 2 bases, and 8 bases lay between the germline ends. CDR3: CASSVADLNTEAFF. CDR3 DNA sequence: TGTGCCAGCAGCGTAGCCGACCTCAACACTGAAGCTTTCTTT.

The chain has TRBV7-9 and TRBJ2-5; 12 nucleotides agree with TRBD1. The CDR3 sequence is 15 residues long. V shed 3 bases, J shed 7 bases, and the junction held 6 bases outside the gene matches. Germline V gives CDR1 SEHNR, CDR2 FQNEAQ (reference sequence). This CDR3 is CASSFLGQGARTQYF. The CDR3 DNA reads TGTGCCAGCAGCTTTTTGGGACAGGGGGCCCGGACCCAGTACTTC. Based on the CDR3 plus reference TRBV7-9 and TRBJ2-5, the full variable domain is DTGVSQNPRHKITKRGQNVTFRCDPISEHNRLYWYRQTLGQGPEFLTYFQNEAQLEKSRLLSDRFSAERPKGSFSTLEIQRTEQGDSAMYLCASSFLGQGARTQYFGPGTRLLVL.

The CDR3 DNA follows: TGTGCCAGCAGCTTATTAAGGGGGCGGCAAGAGCAGTACTTC. It translates to CASSLLRGRQEQYF. The J gene is TRBJ2-7, the V gene TRBV11-2; 7 bases map to TRBD1. With 2 bases clipped from V and 7 bases from J, the junction kept 8 bases outside the gene matches. Germline V gene lookup returns CDR1 SGHAT and CDR2 FQNNGV. There are 14 residues in the CDR3.

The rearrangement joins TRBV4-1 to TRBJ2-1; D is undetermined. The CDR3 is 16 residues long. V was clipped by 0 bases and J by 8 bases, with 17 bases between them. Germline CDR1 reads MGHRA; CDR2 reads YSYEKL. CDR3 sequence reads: CASSQDRAETEDEQFF. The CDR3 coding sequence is TGCGCCAGCAGCCAAGATAGGGCGGAAACCGAGGATGAGCAGTTCTTC.

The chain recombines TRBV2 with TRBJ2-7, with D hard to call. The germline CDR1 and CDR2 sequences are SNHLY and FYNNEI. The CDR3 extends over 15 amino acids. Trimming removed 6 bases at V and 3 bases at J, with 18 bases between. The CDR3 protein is CASRFLVGSGYEQYF. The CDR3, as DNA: TGTGCCAGCAGATTCCTTGTAGGTTCAGGCTACGAGCAGTACTTC.

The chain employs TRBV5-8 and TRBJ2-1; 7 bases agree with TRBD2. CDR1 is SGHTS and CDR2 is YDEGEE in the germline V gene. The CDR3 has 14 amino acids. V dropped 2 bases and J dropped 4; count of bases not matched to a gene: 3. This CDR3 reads CASSFLAEYNEQFF. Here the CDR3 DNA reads TGTGCCAGCAGCTTCCTAGCGGAGTACAATGAGCAGTTCTTC.